Included here is one TCR beta chain sequence, with context. The specificity of this receptor is unknown. No much larger clone exists at a distance of one base, and base qualities are not known. The TCR beta CDR3 regions were amplified from RNA transcripts. For the first round of RT-PCR on the TCR CDR3, the HTBI primer set was used together with the Qiagen OneStep RT-PCR kit. Libraries were constructed in a second round of multiplex PCR, after which size selection and purification were carried out. The libraries were sequenced on an Illumina HiSeq2000 using paired-end 100 bp reads. In the authors' own workflow: SOAPnuke was used to process the raw data, removing reads that contained adapters or uncalled bases, had a mean Phred below 15, or lacked an exact match to the constant primer or identifier. High-quality paired reads were merged using COPE v1.2.5, and each unique nucleotide sequence was defined as a clonotype. MiTCR v1.1 was used to align clonotypes to the IMGT TRBV, TRBD and TRBJ reference segments. Only V-J combinations with frequency above 0.0001, covering 99.2% of repertoires, were analysed. A TCS score was defined as the ratio between F50 (clonal expansion) and ExV (chaos), using BLOSUM62-based TCRdist between CDR3 peptides within each V-J. Welch's t-statistics and random forest reduced 514 V-J features to roughly 13, which were used in a naive Bayes classifier (R e1071). The public reads were reprocessed in TCRdb via fastp at Q25 and MiXCR, keeping in-frame beta chains. Rows are combined by CDR3 protein, so each entry shows the most common genes and DNA. The V and J calls, along with clone size, are taken from TCRdb and not from the paper's own processing. The sample includes under 350,000 distinct CDR3 sequences, with about 20% observed a single time. The ten largest account for 45% to 50% of the sample.

The data were obtained in a study of T cells in Graves' hyperthyroidism and ophthalmopathy (dated by TCRdb to between 2018 and 2021). Some background on the complete study: Peripheral blood was collected at initial diagnosis, before any treatment. In six Graves' hyperthyroidism patients, the study also compared T-cell repertoires from thyroid tissue with T-cell repertoires from blood. For training and testing, the 95 to 100 patients in the discovery cohort were randomly divided in a 7:3 ratio. To identify TCR V-J signatures that set the groups apart, the researchers used a discovery cohort of about a hundred patients, made up of under 50 with Graves' ophthalmopathy and some 55 with stable Graves' hyperthyroidism. The paper reports TCR Vbeta CDR3 sequencing of 140 or so peripheral blood samples: over 40 ophthalmopathy, fewer than 85 hyperthyroidism and around 17 progressor patients. An independent validation cohort of some 18 hyperthyroidism patients and more than 15 patients who later progressed to ophthalmopathy tested prospective prediction of ophthalmopathy. After blood sampling, hyperthyroidism patients were treated with methimazole at a starting dose of 30 mg daily, and ophthalmopathy patients were treated with high-dose intravenous methylprednisolone. What the research found in general, with its limitations: A model built on a 13 V-J signature distinguished ophthalmopathy from stable hyperthyroidism, reaching roughly 88% sensitivity and about 81% specificity in cross-validation and 80%/75% in testing. During validation, the model predicted progression to ophthalmopathy a median of roughly 7.1 months ahead of onset, with almost 71% sensitivity and around 72% specificity. Blood samples also contained most of the expanded thyroid clonotypes (frequency above 0.001), which suggests that blood repertoires may reflect thyroid immune responses. No statistical method was used to set the sample size in advance, and investigators knew the group allocation.

CDR1 and CDR2, per the germline V gene (reference sequence), are LNHDA and SQIVND. Trimming costs V 4 bases and J 3 bases, and their ends lie 24 bases apart. The cysteine opens and the phenylalanine closes a CDR3 of 18 amino acids. Here the CDR3 DNA is all that survives: 54 bases in frame from base 1. Stable Graves' hyperthyroidism was defined as the absence of progression to ophthalmopathy over 18 months of follow-up. Hyperthyroidism patients were aged 18 to 65 years and newly diagnosed, with disease duration of less than 2 months. The study excluded patients with uncontrolled infections, other autoimmune diseases, pregnancy or lactation. Diagnoses were established on the basis of clinical symptoms, serum thyroxine and TRAb, thyroid ultrasound, and orbital computed tomography. Ficoll-Paque density gradient centrifugation was used to isolate PBMCs from around 10 ml of fresh peripheral blood. Total RNA was extracted using Trizol reagent, and RNA quality was assessed on an Agilent 2100 Bioanalyzer.

The sequence came from a woman aged 50 to 60 with Graves' hyperthyroidism. Sequencing input: blood. The V gene is TRBV19 and the J gene is TRBJ1-1; no D segment can be confidently identified. The bases read TGTGCCAGTAGTACCGACCCAGCAATCTTCATTGGGGACACTGAAGCTTTCTTT. The encoded protein is CASSTDPAIFIGDTEAFF.